The next 27 T cell receptor beta chains were all read from a single sample in a study of Ad26.COV2.S vaccination and SARS-CoV-2 variants. Indicated treatment: roughly 19 received Ad26.COV2.S at low or high dose, single or two shots; roughly five received placebo; per-sample allocation not given. The samples date from day 63 after the first vaccine or placebo injection. Using immunoSEQ multiplex PCR, the repertoire was profiled, and TCRdb retains in-frame clones only, with some absent. The top ten clones hold under 3.5% of a sample with about 410,000 clones, roughly nine tenths of them seen once. This sample comprised peripheral blood, obtained in a trial of Ad26.COV2.S vaccine versus placebo. These receptor sequences come from a person aged 18-65 years who received the Ad26.COV2.S COVID-19 vaccine or a placebo.

The gene calls are TRBV24-1 and TRBJ2-5; perhaps TRBD1 as D (6 bases). The CDR3 loop spans 13 amino acids. V was pared by 6 bases and J by 1 base, with 8 bases between. Per germline, CDR1 KGHDR and CDR2 SFDVKD. CDR3 nucleotide sequence: TGTGCCACCAGTAGAGGGGGCCAAGAGACCCAGTACTTC. This codes for CATSRGGQETQYF.

The gene calls are TRBV13 and TRBJ1-2; D uncertain. The germline gives CDR1 PRHDT, CDR2 FYEKMQ (reference sequence). This CDR3 is 15 amino acids long. V was clipped by 7 bases and J by 3 bases, with 18 bases between them. The chain's CDR3 is CASTPPDLRHYGYTF. CDR3 nucleotide sequence: TGTGCCAGCACCCCACCGGACCTCAGGCACTATGGCTACACCTTC.

The chain couples TRBV2 to TRBJ2-3; 8 nucleotides match TRBD1. Germline CDR1 reads SNHLY; CDR2 reads FYNNEI. After removal of 5 bases from V and 6 bases from J, the junction contained 10 bases not matched to a gene. This CDR3 spans 15 amino acids. The CDR3 here is CASSWTGTSSDTQYF. CDR3 DNA sequence: TGTGCCAGCAGTTGGACAGGGACCTCGTCCGATACGCAGTATTTT.

The J gene is TRBJ2-3, the V gene TRBV20-1; no firm D call. Between the trimmed V and J ends, which lost 3 bases and 5 bases, there was a span of 21 bases. CDR3 size: 16 residues. Germline V CDR1 and CDR2: DFQATT, SNEGSKA (reference sequence). As DNA, the CDR3 is TGCAGTGCTAGTGCCGCCCTACGAGCTAGTGTAGATACGCAGTATTTT. Its protein is CSASAALRASVDTQYF.

The rearrangement links TRBV11-2 to TRBJ1-1; 10 bases are a match to TRBD1. This CDR3 spans 17 amino acids. Germline lookup yields CDR1 SGHAT and CDR2 FQNNGV. J was trimmed by 1 base and V by 5 bases; bases with no gene match: 10. Written as DNA, the CDR3 is TGTGCCAGCAGCCCCAGGACAGGGGGGCTCTCGAACACTGAAGCTTTCTTT. Translated: CASSPRTGGLSNTEAFF.

V gene TRBV7-8 combines with J gene TRBJ2-7; D uncertain. The CDR3 consists of 13 residues. Germline V CDR1 and CDR2: SGHVS, FQNEAQ. Trimming took 1 base from V and 6 from J, leaving 10 bases between them. This CDR3 is CASSLGSRTEQYF. The CDR3 bases are TGTGCCAGCAGCTTAGGTTCCAGGACCGAGCAGTACTTC.

The rearrangement joins TRBV27 to TRBJ1-6, with D possibly matching TRBD1 (6 bases). The CDR3 has 16 residues. In germline, CDR1 is MNHEY, CDR2 SMNVEV (reference sequence). V lost 3 bases to trimming and J lost 5 bases, with 14 bases between them. The CDR3 spells CASSFQRDKNNSPLHF. The DNA for the CDR3 is TGTGCCAGCAGTTTCCAACGGGACAAAAATAATTCACCCCTCCACTTT.

Details on this clone: Other nucleotide sequences from this sample produce the same CDR3. V gene TRBV19 combines with J gene TRBJ1-1, with D unresolved. The germline V gene has CDR1 LNHDA and CDR2 SQIVND (reference sequence). This CDR3 is 11 amino acids long. V was cut by 8 bases and J by 0 bases, with 4 bases left in between. In DNA form, the CDR3 reads TGTGCCAGTTCAATGAACACTGAAGCTTTCTTT. It is translated as CASSMNTEAFF.

In this sample, this clone turned up a few times. This sequence joins TRBV5-1 and TRBJ1-3, with D tentatively TRBD1 (5 bases). Germline V gives CDR1 SGHRS, CDR2 YFSETQ. The V gene lost 1 base and the J gene lost 8 bases, with 10 bases spanning the gap. CDR3 length: 13 residues. The CDR3 loop is CASSLYGGDTIYF. CDR3 in DNA: TGCGCCAGCAGCTTGTACGGGGGGGACACCATATATTTT.

The V gene is TRBV5-1, the J gene TRBJ1-1; D remains ambiguous. This CDR3 has 15 amino acids. Trimming removed 3 bases at V and 1 base at J, with 13 bases between. Germline V gives CDR1 SGHRS, CDR2 YFSETQ. In nucleotides, the CDR3 is TGCGCCAGCAGCTCTCGCTGGGGAGCGAACACTGAAGCTTTCTTT. Amino acid sequence: CASSSRWGANTEAFF.

This clone is a singleton in its sample. The chain combines TRBV7-9 with TRBJ2-7, with TRBD1 identical over 7 bases. Per the germline V gene, CDR1 is SEHNR and CDR2 is FQNEAQ (reference sequence). The CDR3 spans 16 residues. Trimming at V came to 5 bases and at J to 1 base, leaving 11 bases not matched to a gene. The DNA for the CDR3 is TGTGCCAGCAGCATTCGAGGGGGCGGCCCTTCCTACGAGCAGTACTTC. This encodes CASSIRGGGPSYEQYF.

The gene calls are TRBV5-6 and TRBJ1-5; TRBD1 agrees at 8 bases. There are 13 residues in the CDR3. The V segment lost 2 bases and the J segment 7 bases; nucleotides outside the gene matches: 2. Germline lookup yields CDR1 SGHDT and CDR2 YYEEEE. The CDR3 spells CASSFRGRQPQHF. The CDR3, as DNA: TGTGCCAGCAGCTTCAGGGGGCGGCAGCCCCAGCATTTT.

CDR3 protein: CASSHRGRIEKLFF. The CDR3 DNA reads as TGTGCCAGCAGCCACAGGGGGCGCATTGAAAAACTGTTTTTT. The chain links TRBV3-1 (or the pseudogene TRBV3-2) to TRBJ1-4; the match to TRBD1 covers 8 bases. V lost 3 bases to trimming and J lost 7 bases; unmatched junction nucleotides: 4. Germline V gene lookup returns CDR1 LGHDT and CDR2 YNNKEL (reference sequence). This CDR3 is 14 amino acids long.

This clone has more than one count but fewer than ten. This sequence joins TRBV7-9 and TRBJ2-2; 8 nucleotides match TRBD2. Germline CDR1 is SEHNR and CDR2 is FQNEAQ (reference sequence). With V trimmed by 7 bases and J by 0 bases, 22 bases remained unmatched. The CDR3 covers 21 residues. The CDR3 reads CASTNQMGLGKNRANTGELFF. CDR3 nucleotide sequence: TGTGCCAGCACAAACCAAATGGGACTAGGGAAAAACCGAGCGAACACCGGGGAGCTGTTTTTT.

V usage is TRBV10-3 and J usage is TRBJ2-3; D may be TRBD1 or TRBD2 (7 bases each). This CDR3 is 15 amino acids long. V lost 6 bases and J 1 base, leaving 14 bases between the germline ends. Looked up from germline, CDR1 is ENHRY and CDR2 is SYGVKD. The CDR3 DNA follows: TGTGCCATCAGGGGGGGGGACAGCCGCACAGATACGCAGTATTTT. This codes for CAIRGGDSRTDTQYF.

The CDR3 region is CAIRAGRGSGNTIYF. The CDR3 coding sequence is TGTGCCATCAGGGCCGGCAGGGGATCTGGAAACACCATATATTTT. The rearrangement uses TRBV10-3 and TRBJ1-3; possibly TRBD1 for D (6 bases). The CDR3 covers 15 residues. Trimming removed 6 bases at V and 1 base at J, with 13 bases between. In germline, CDR1 is ENHRY, CDR2 SYGVKD.

This chain joins TRBV5-4 and TRBJ2-5; TRBD1 matches at 9 bases. CDR3 length: 15 amino acids. The V gene end was trimmed by 4 bases and the J gene end by 2 bases; junction bases not matched to a gene: 6. CDR1 and CDR2 from the germline V gene are SGHNT and YYREEE (reference sequence). The CDR3 region has the DNA TGTGCCAGCAGCCGATCGACAGGGGGGCAAGAGACCCAGTACTTC. This translates into CASSRSTGGQETQYF.

In nucleotides, the CDR3 is TGTGCCAGCAGTAGTCTCCGTCAGCCCCAGCATTTT. It specifies CASSSLRQPQHF. The rearrangement joins TRBV12-3 or TRBV12-4 to TRBJ1-5; D call uncertain. Trimming shortened V by 5 bases and J by 6 bases, and 8 bases separated the two germline ends. This CDR3 has 12 residues.

In regard to this clone: At one end the junction does not follow the germline gene, possibly because of a read error. V is TRBV5-8 and J is TRBJ1-2; TRBD1 agrees at 7 bases. CDR3 length: 13 amino acids. Germline CDR1 and CDR2: SGHTS and YDEGEE. The CDR3 loop is CASSLLPPGQFAF. The CDR3, as DNA: TGTGCCAGCAGCTTGTTGCCACCGGGACAGTTTGCCTTC.

This chain links TRBV7-9 with TRBJ1-4; D unresolved. Trimming removed 6 bases from V and 3 bases from J, with 14 bases in between. The CDR3 contains 15 residues. Germline-derived CDR1 and CDR2 are SEHNR and FQNEAQ (reference sequence). CDR3 bases: TGTGCCAGCAGAAGCGGACCTGGACCTAATGAAAAACTGTTTTTT. This translates into CASRSGPGPNEKLFF.

This clone occurred a few times. This chain connects TRBV11-2 to TRBJ1-5, with D uncertain. The germline gives CDR1 SGHAT, CDR2 FQNNGV. V gave up 4 bases and J gave up 6 bases, with 10 bases separating them. The CDR3 contains 13 residues. The CDR3 DNA reads as TGTGCCAGCAGCTCTAGGGCGGGTCAGCCCCAGCATTTT. Protein product: CASSSRAGQPQHF.

The V gene is TRBV28, the J gene TRBJ2-7; no firm D call. The ends were cut back, 5 bases at V and 2 bases at J, with 10 bases in the middle. From germline, CDR1 is MDHEN and CDR2 SYDVKM. The CDR3 totals 13 residues. Here the CDR3 DNA reads TGTGCCAGCAGTGCCCGACGGACCTACGAGCAGTACTTC. Translation: CASSARRTYEQYF. Full variable domain (outside the CDR3, taken from reference TRBV28 and TRBJ2-7): DVKVTQSSRYLVKRTGEKVFLECVQDMDHENMFWYRQDPGLGLRLIYFSYDVKMKEKGDIPEGYSVSREKKERFSLILESASTNQTSMYLCASSARRTYEQYFGPGTRLTVT.

This rearrangement joins TRBV23-1 to TRBJ1-5; D not certain. TRBV23-1 is an ORF; its function is uncertain. This CDR3 contains 12 residues. Trimming pared 7 bases from V and 5 bases from J, leaving 9 bases between. The CDR3 region is CASTHKDQPQHF. The CDR3 region has the DNA TGCGCCAGCACCCATAAAGATCAGCCCCAGCATTTT.

The chain is built from TRBV20-1 and TRBJ2-3; D uncertain. Trimming cost V 8 bases and J 3 bases, with 6 bases left between them. Looked up from germline, CDR1 is DFQATT and CDR2 is SNEGSKA (reference sequence). This CDR3 contains 10 residues. The CDR3 bases are TGCAGTCCCACAACAGATACGCAGTATTTT. Translated: CSPTTDTQYF.

This clone came up once. V gene TRBV7-2 combines with J gene TRBJ1-3, with D possibly matching TRBD1 (5 bases). Germline V gene sequence: CDR1 SGHTA, CDR2 FQGNSA. Trimming took off 5 bases at V and 0 bases at J, with 14 bases between the two ends. The CDR3 extends over 16 amino acids. CDR3 sequence reads: CASSPWGRGSGNTIYF. Written as DNA, the CDR3 is TGTGCCAGCAGCCCCTGGGGAAGGGGCTCTGGAAACACCATATATTTT. Supplemented by reference TRBV7-2 and TRBJ1-3, the full variable domain reads GAGVSQSPSNKVTEKGKDVELRCDPISGHTALYWYRQSLGQGLEFLIYFQGNSAPDKSGLPSDRFSAERTGGSVSTLTIQRTQQEDSAVYLCASSPWGRGSGNTIYFGEGSWLTVV.

CDR3 coding DNA: TGCGCCAGCAGCTTGGAAACAGGACGTGAAAAACTGTTTTTT. This encodes CASSLETGREKLFF. This chain uses TRBV5-1 with TRBJ1-4; D may be TRBD1 (5 bases). Germline V gene sequence: CDR1 SGHRS, CDR2 YFSETQ. Trimming stripped 0 bases from V and 7 bases from J, with 10 bases between. CDR3 size: 14 residues.

The DNA of the CDR3 is TGTGCCAGCAGTGAAGCGACAGGTGGTCAGCCCCAGCATTTT. Translating gives CASSEATGGQPQHF. The gene calls are TRBV6-1 and TRBJ1-5, with TRBD1 as a possible D gene (6 bases). The germline V and J ends were trimmed by 0 bases and 6 bases, with 9 bases remaining between them. This CDR3 comprises 14 residues. In germline, CDR1 is MNHNS, CDR2 SASEGT.